Listed here are 28 T cell receptor beta chains from one sample, sequenced in a study of response to subunit inactivated influenza vaccine. TCRdb independently ran MiXCR on the RT-PCR reads; one entry per CDR3 protein. The data contain 800,000 or so distinct CDR3 sequences, 21% of them singletons. The specimen was PBMCs from blood, collected 4 to 6 days after vaccination. The receptors come from a man aged 50 to 60 who received an inactivated influenza vaccine.

This clonotype came up a few times. The genes are TRBV12-3 or TRBV12-4 and TRBJ1-2; D gene ambiguous. V lost 5 bases and J 0 bases, leaving 7 bases between the germline ends. There are 13 residues in the CDR3. DNA for the CDR3: TGTGCCAGCAGTAACAGCGCTAACTATGGCTACACCTTC. This sequence encodes CASSNSANYGYTF.

This rearrangement joins TRBV27 to TRBJ1-2; TRBD1 aligns across 8 bases. The CDR3 extends over 11 amino acids. CDR1 and CDR2 from the germline V gene are MNHEY and SMNVEV (reference sequence). With 11 bases clipped from V and 4 bases from J, the junction kept 3 bases outside the gene matches. DNA of the CDR3: TGTGCCGCTGGACAGGGCTATGGCTACACCTTC. Its protein is CAAGQGYGYTF.

This clonotype was seen more than once but under ten times. The chain has TRBV4-1 and TRBJ2-3; TRBD2 matches 7 bases. Germline V gene lookup returns CDR1 MGHRA and CDR2 YSYEKL. The length of the CDR3 is 17 residues. Trimming took 2 bases from V and 1 from J; bases not matched to a gene: 9. CDR3 sequence (DNA): TGCGCCAGCAGCCAAATGAGCGTTACTAGCGGCACAGATACGCAGTATTTT. Translated: CASSQMSVTSGTDTQYF.

In its sample, this clonotype was seen a few times. This chain joins TRBV4-2 and TRBJ2-1; TRBD2 agrees at 11 bases. V gave up 0 bases and J gave up 4 bases; unmatched junction bases: 5. Germline V CDR1 and CDR2: LGHNA, YNFKEQ. The CDR3 spans 17 residues. The CDR3 reads CASSQEGGLAEYNEQFF. The CDR3 DNA follows: TGTGCCAGCAGCCAAGAGGGGGGACTAGCGGAATACAATGAGCAGTTCTTC.

The chain couples TRBV5-1 to TRBJ2-3; perhaps TRBD1 as D (5 bases). V was cut by 7 bases and J by 3 bases, with 15 bases left in between. CDR1 SGHRS and CDR2 YFSETQ come from the germline V gene. CDR3 length equals 14 residues. DNA of the CDR3: TGCGCCAGCCGTGGGGCAGGGTCTACAGATACGCAGTATTTT. Its protein is CASRGAGSTDTQYF.

This clonotype was picked up a small number of times. The CDR3 loop reads CASSKTGYNEQFF. In DNA, the CDR3 is TGTGCCAGCTCAAAGACAGGATACAATGAGCAGTTCTTC. The rearrangement links TRBV18 to TRBJ2-1; D is perhaps TRBD1 (6 bases). The length of the CDR3 is 13 residues. The germline V and J ends were trimmed by 5 bases and 4 bases, with 9 bases remaining between them. Per germline, CDR1 KGHSH and CDR2 LQKENI.

The V call is TRBV5-4, the J call TRBJ2-1; D gene ambiguous. Per the germline V gene, CDR1 is SGHNT and CDR2 is YYREEE (reference sequence). The CDR3 has 16 residues. Trimming stripped 2 bases from V and 7 bases from J, with 19 bases between. The CDR3 region has the DNA TGTGCCAGCAGCTTAAGCCTCACCCGATCTCTGAATGAGCAGTTCTTC. Translating it yields CASSLSLTRSLNEQFF.

In this sample, this clonotype turned up many times. The chain carries TRBV4-3 and TRBJ1-4; D is unclear. This CDR3 is 15 amino acids long. The germline V and J ends were trimmed by 0 bases and 4 bases, with 9 bases remaining between them. CDR1 and CDR2 (germline): LGHNA, YSLEER. The DNA of the CDR3 is TGCGCCAGCAGCCAAGACGGCCCTCATAATGAAAAACTGTTTTTT. Its translation: CASSQDGPHNEKLFF.

This clonotype was found a few times. The gene calls are TRBV12-3 or TRBV12-4 and TRBJ2-7; TRBD1 aligns across 7 bases. J was trimmed by 5 bases and V by 1 base; bases with no gene match: 5. CDR3 size: 14 residues. This CDR3 reads CASSLVATGHEQYF. The CDR3 DNA reads TGTGCCAGCAGTTTAGTAGCGACAGGGCACGAGCAGTACTTC.

The chain recombines TRBV7-2 with TRBJ2-5; no clear D. The CDR3 totals 13 residues. Germline CDR1 is SGHTA and CDR2 is FQGNSA. V was cut by 7 bases and J by 5 bases, with 14 bases left in between. The CDR3 DNA reads TGTGCCAGCACCGCGATCCTAGGGGAGACCCAGTACTTC. Amino acids: CASTAILGETQYF.

This chain joins TRBV2 and TRBJ2-2; D call uncertain. V lost 6 bases, J lost 6 bases, and 14 bases lay in between. This CDR3 is built from 14 residues. Germline lookup yields CDR1 SNHLY and CDR2 FYNNEI. DNA of the CDR3: TGTGCCAGCAGCTCCCCTAGGGTCCCCGGGGAGCTGTTTTTT. Its protein product is CASSSPRVPGELFF.

The chain links TRBV5-1 to TRBJ2-2, with 8 bases lining up with TRBD2. CDR1 is SGHRS, CDR2 YFSETQ, per germline. This CDR3 contains 15 residues. The trim removed 5 bases at V and 3 bases at J, leaving 6 bases unmatched. In DNA, the CDR3 is TGCGCCAGCAGGGGGGCACTAGCGGACACCGGGGAGCTGTTTTTT. Translated, it gives CASRGALADTGELFF.

J is TRBJ1-1 and V is TRBV4-3; D unresolved. V shed 3 bases and J shed 6 bases, with 11 bases lying between them. Germline assignment: CDR1 LGHNA and CDR2 YSLEER. This CDR3 has 13 amino acids. The chain's CDR3 is CASSQDDVSEAFF. In DNA form, the CDR3 reads TGCGCCAGCAGCCAGGACGATGTCTCTGAAGCTTTCTTT.

The CDR3 here is CASSGEGTWVTQYF. For the CDR3, the DNA is TGTGCCAGCAGCGGGGAGGGGACCTGGGTTACGCAGTATTTT. J is TRBJ2-3 and V is TRBV12-3 or TRBV12-4; 7 bases line up with TRBD2. The V gene end was trimmed by 6 bases and the J gene end by 8 bases; junction bases not matched to a gene: 11. The CDR3 consists of 14 residues.

In this sample, this clonotype turned up many times. The chain joins TRBV12-3 or TRBV12-4 to TRBJ1-2; D is uncertain. Trimming removed 6 bases at V and 2 bases at J, with 10 bases between. CDR3 length equals 13 residues. CDR3 in amino acids: CASRYSLNYGYTF. In DNA, the CDR3 is TGTGCCAGCAGATACAGCCTAAACTATGGCTACACCTTC.

This clonotype was observed a few times. This chain connects TRBV12-3 or TRBV12-4 to TRBJ1-1, with TRBD1 identical over 7 bases. CDR3 length: 11 amino acids. The V segment lost 6 bases and the J segment 10 bases; nucleotides outside the gene matches: 5. CDR3 sequence: CASSPGGRAFF. The CDR3 DNA follows: TGTGCCAGCAGCCCAGGGGGGAGAGCTTTCTTT.

This clonotype was observed a few times. The chain carries TRBV20-1 and TRBJ2-5; TRBD1 agrees at 7 bases. V trimming: 4 bases; J trimming: 5 bases; junction bases outside the gene matches: 10. Germline CDR1 reads DFQATT; CDR2 reads SNEGSKA (reference sequence). The CDR3 totals 14 residues. This chain's CDR3 is CSAKLKAGGETQYF. DNA of the CDR3: TGCAGTGCTAAATTGAAGGCAGGGGGTGAGACCCAGTACTTC.

The J gene is TRBJ2-5, the V gene TRBV20-1; no firm D call. The CDR3 has 14 amino acids. In germline, CDR1 is DFQATT, CDR2 SNEGSKA (reference sequence). The ends were cut back, 0 bases at V and 2 bases at J, with 10 bases in the middle. This CDR3 reads CSARDGRAQETQYF. CDR3 coding DNA: TGCAGTGCTAGAGATGGACGGGCTCAAGAGACCCAGTACTTC.

CDR3: CASSSPSHEQFF. The DNA of the CDR3 is TGCGCCAGCAGCAGCCCTAGCCATGAGCAGTTCTTC. The chain employs TRBV5-1 and TRBJ2-1; tentative D call: TRBD2 (5 bases). This CDR3 comprises 12 residues. V dropped 4 bases and J dropped 8 bases, with 10 bases sitting between them. CDR1 and CDR2 from the germline V gene are SGHRS and YFSETQ.

The J gene is TRBJ2-3, the V gene TRBV5-6; a weak D match, TRBD2 (7 bases). Looked up from germline, CDR1 is SGHDT and CDR2 is YYEEEE. The V and J ends lost 0 bases and 7 bases respectively, with 15 bases between them. The CDR3 covers 15 residues. Written as DNA, the CDR3 is TGTGCCAGCAGCTTGGAGGGGGGGGGGCCCTATACGCAGTATTTT. Translation gives CASSLEGGGPYTQYF.

J is TRBJ2-1 and V is TRBV6-1, with a possible D match to TRBD1 (6 bases). V was clipped by 5 bases and J by 7 bases, with 15 bases between them. This CDR3 spans 14 amino acids. From germline, CDR1 is MNHNS and CDR2 SASEGT. The CDR3 loop reads CASSPGVRGNEQFF. Here the CDR3 DNA reads TGTGCCAGCAGTCCAGGGGTTCGAGGGAATGAGCAGTTCTTC.

This clonotype was counted between two and nine times. The chain links TRBV5-1 to TRBJ2-1; no firm D call. The CDR3 length is 14 residues. V dropped 0 bases and J dropped 5 bases, with 9 bases sitting between them. Germline assignment: CDR1 SGHRS and CDR2 YFSETQ. The DNA for the CDR3 is TGCGCCAGCAGCTTGGAGACACCTAACAATGAGCAGTTCTTC. Translating it yields CASSLETPNNEQFF.

The chain has TRBV27 and TRBJ2-2; 10 bases fit TRBD1. Trimming at V came to 7 bases and at J to 7 bases, leaving 12 bases not matched to a gene. Germline CDR1 MNHEY, CDR2 SMNVEV (reference sequence). The CDR3 sequence is 16 residues long. The CDR3, as DNA: TGTGCCAGCACCCATTCCCCGGACAGGGGGTTCGGGGAGCTGTTTTTT. Its translation is CASTHSPDRGFGELFF.

J is TRBJ1-1 and V is TRBV3-1; D not resolved. The germline V gene encodes CDR1 LGHDT and CDR2 YNNKEL (reference sequence). Trimming shortened V by 5 bases and J by 6 bases, and 10 bases separated the two germline ends. This CDR3 has 12 amino acids. CDR3 DNA: TGTGCCAGCAGCTCTAGCGGGCCTGAAGCTTTCTTT. Encoded protein: CASSSSGPEAFF.

This clonotype was counted between two and nine times. This sequence joins TRBV30 and TRBJ2-1; 9 nucleotides align to TRBD2. CDR3 length equals 14 residues. After removal of 5 bases from V and 3 bases from J, the junction contained 5 bases not matched to a gene. The V gene's germline CDR1 is GTSNPN and CDR2 SVGIG (reference sequence). CDR3 loop: CAWEGTSLYNEQFF. The CDR3 DNA is TGTGCCTGGGAGGGGACTAGCCTCTACAATGAGCAGTTCTTC.

This clonotype was observed once. This rearrangement joins TRBV6-1 to TRBJ2-1, with 8 bases aligning to TRBD2. Unmatched junction bases numbered 7, after V lost 6 bases and J lost 3 bases. Germline CDR1 reads MNHNS; CDR2 reads SASEGT. This CDR3 is built from 15 residues. CDR3 sequence (DNA): TGTGCCAGCAGGGCCAGCGGGAGTTTCTACAATGAGCAGTTCTTC. Translation gives CASRASGSFYNEQFF.

The chain is built from TRBV9 and TRBJ2-2; TRBD1 aligns across 8 bases. The CDR3 is 15 residues long. The junction had 5 bases not matched to a gene; V was cut back by 2 bases and J by 5 bases. Germline V CDR1 and CDR2: SGDLS, YYNGEE. CDR3 in amino acids: CASSVNRGVTGELFF. The CDR3 DNA reads as TGTGCCAGCAGCGTTAACAGGGGGGTGACCGGGGAGCTGTTTTTT.

The rearrangement uses TRBV28 and TRBJ1-2, with 7 bases aligning to TRBD1. The CDR3 is 18 residues long. Looked up from germline, CDR1 is MDHEN and CDR2 is SYDVKM. The V segment lost 5 bases and the J segment 0 bases; nucleotides outside the gene matches: 15. The CDR3, as DNA: TGTGCCAGCAGTATCGCCGACCCACAGGGGCCGGCTAACTATGGCTACACCTTC. It codes for CASSIADPQGPANYGYTF.